This record looks at one T cell receptor (beta chain) sequence and its context. Its antigen is undetermined. The sample comes from a study of response to subunit inactivated influenza vaccine. Study-wide findings and caveats: Authors suggested each seasonal influenza vaccination recruits few new T cells.

TCRdb re-called the RT-PCR reads through MiXCR, storing one row per CDR3 protein. Of about 480,000 distinct CDR3 sequences listed, roughly 9.7% are singletons. V was pared by 5 bases and J by 3 bases, with 10 bases of the junction left unmatched. CDR1 SEHNR and CDR2 FQNEAQ come from the germline V gene (reference sequence). The CDR3 consists of 16 residues. V usage is TRBV7-9 and J usage is TRBJ2-1, with 7 bases matching TRBD1. Source: PBMCs from blood, taken roughly 46 days after vaccination. This receptor was taken from a man between 45 and 60 years old who received an inactivated influenza vaccine. The CDR3 spells CASSLSRGSGYNEQFF. CDR3 in DNA: TGTGCCAGCAGCCTATCCAGGGGGAGCGGCTACAATGAGCAGTTCTTC.